This T cell receptor beta chain was profiled in a study of blood T cell repertoires in COVID-19. Study background: T cells, B-cell-depleted T cells, or PBMCs supplied cDNA or gDNA.

The repertoire was sequenced with immunoSEQ multiplex PCR; TCRdb's copy has only in-frame clones and lacks some. This sample yields about 150,000 clones, of which roughly 79% are seen a single time; more than 7% belongs to the top ten. V was pared by 2 bases and J by 5 bases, with 7 bases of the junction left unmatched. The CDR3 has 16 residues. The V gene's germline CDR1 is MNHEY and CDR2 SVGAGI. The material sequenced was peripheral blood. The chain combines TRBV6-5 with TRBJ2-5, with 11 bases aligning to TRBD1. The origin of this receptor is a human donor with acute or convalescent COVID-19. The donor label of this sample is uncertain. CDR3 nucleotides: TGTGCCAGCAGTTACAGGAGGACAGGGGGCTTGGAGACCCAGTACTTC. It translates to CASSYRRTGGLETQYF.